This T cell receptor (beta chain) was found in a study of blood T cell repertoires in COVID-19. Study at large: Spain, Italy and the United States supplied samples that represented acute and convalescent COVID-19. PBMCs, B-cell-depleted T cells, or T cells provided the cDNA or gDNA that made up the material.

Authors' processing steps: Reference gene primers were amplified, and this amplification served to estimate nucleated cell counts. Using immunoSEQ multiplex PCR, the repertoire was profiled, and TCRdb retains in-frame clones only, with some absent. The V and J calls and the clone size are those of that table, but D and trimming were determined from the DNA. The data contain about 200,000 clones, around 91% of them seen just once; the ten biggest clones take up roughly 0.6%. There are 14 residues in the CDR3. Germline-derived CDR1 and CDR2 are LNHDA and SQIVND (reference sequence). Trimming took 6 bases from V and 2 from J; bases not matched to a gene: 4. Note on this clone: Other nucleotide sequences in the sample specify the same CDR3.

This receptor was identified in a man between 50 and 59 years old with acute or convalescent COVID-19. Sequencing input: peripheral blood. The J gene is TRBJ1-5, the V gene TRBV19; 7 bases line up with TRBD1. The CDR3 loop is CASSITGGNQPQHF. The CDR3 DNA reads as TGTGCCAGTAGCATAACAGGGGGCAATCAGCCCCAGCATTTT.